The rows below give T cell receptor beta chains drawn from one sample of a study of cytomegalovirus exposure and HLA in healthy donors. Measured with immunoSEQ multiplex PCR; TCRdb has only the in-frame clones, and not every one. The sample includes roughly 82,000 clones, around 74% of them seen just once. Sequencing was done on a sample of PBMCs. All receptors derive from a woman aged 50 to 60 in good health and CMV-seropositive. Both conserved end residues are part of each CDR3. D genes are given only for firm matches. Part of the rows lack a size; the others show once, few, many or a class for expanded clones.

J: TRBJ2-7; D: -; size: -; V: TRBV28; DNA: TGTGCCAGCAGTTTAACAGGTCTCGCCTACGAGCAGTACTTC; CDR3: CASSLTGLAYEQYF
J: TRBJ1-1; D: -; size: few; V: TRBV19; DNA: TGTGCCAGTAGTATAACGAGACTCACAAGGAGCACTGAAGCTTTCTTT; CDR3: CASSITRLTRSTEAFF
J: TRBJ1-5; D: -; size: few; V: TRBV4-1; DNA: TGCGCCAGCAGCCCAGCCTTACAGGGTGGCGGCAATCAGCCCCAGCATTTT; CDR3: CASSPALQGGGNQPQHF
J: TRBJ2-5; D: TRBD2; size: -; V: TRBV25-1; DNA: TGTGCCAGCAGTGAATCTAGCGGCCTTCGGGAGACCCAGTACTTC; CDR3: CASSESSGLRETQYF
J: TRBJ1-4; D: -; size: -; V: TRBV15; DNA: TGTGCCACCAGCAGAGGGGGGGGTCCAACTAATGAAAAACTGTTTTTT; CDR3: CATSRGGGPTNEKLFF
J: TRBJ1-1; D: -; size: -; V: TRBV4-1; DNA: TGCGCCAGCAGCCCCCGCGGGGAGGGGAACACTGAAGCTTTCTTT; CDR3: CASSPRGEGNTEAFF
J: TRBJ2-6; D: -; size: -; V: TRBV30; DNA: TGTGCCTCCCCGGGCTCTGGGGCCAACGTCCTGACTTTC; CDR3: CASPGSGANVLTF
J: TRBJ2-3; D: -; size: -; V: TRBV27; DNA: TGTGCCAGCAGCCCCAATAGGGGATTCACAGATACGCAGTATTTT; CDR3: CASSPNRGFTDTQYF
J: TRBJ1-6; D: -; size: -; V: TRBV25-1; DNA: TGTGCCAGCAGTGAATTAGGAACAGGGACTTCACCCCTCCACTTT; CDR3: CASSELGTGTSPLHF
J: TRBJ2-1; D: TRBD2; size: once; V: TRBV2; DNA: TGTGCCAGCAGCGGGGTGGGAGCGGGAGCCTACAATGAGCAGTTCTTC; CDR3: CASSGVGAGAYNEQFF
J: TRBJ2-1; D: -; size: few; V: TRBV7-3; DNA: TGTGCCAGCAGCTCCCTGAGTTCTGAGCAGTTCTTC; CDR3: CASSSLSSEQFF
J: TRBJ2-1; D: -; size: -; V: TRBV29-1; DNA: TGCAGCGTTGACCCGAATGAGCAGTTCTTC; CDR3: CSVDPNEQFF
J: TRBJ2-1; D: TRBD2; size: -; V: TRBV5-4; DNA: TGTGCCAGCAGCTTGGATGCGGGAGGGGTGATCTTC; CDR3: CASSLDAGGVIF
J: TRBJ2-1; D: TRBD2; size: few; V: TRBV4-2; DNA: TGTGCCAGCAGGGATTCGACTAGCGGGAAAATGGATGAGCAGTTCTTC; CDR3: CASRDSTSGKMDEQFF
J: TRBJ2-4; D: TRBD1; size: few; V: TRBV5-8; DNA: TGTGCCAGCAGCAGACAGGGGGCGGACATTCAGTACTTC; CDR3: CASSRQGADIQYF
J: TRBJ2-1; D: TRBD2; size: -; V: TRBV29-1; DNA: TGCAGCGTCCTCGGGACTAGTCGTTACAATGAGCAGTTCTTC; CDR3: CSVLGTSRYNEQFF
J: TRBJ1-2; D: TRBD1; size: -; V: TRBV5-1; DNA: TGCGCCAGCAGCCAGGACAGGGGACCCTATGGCTACACCTTC; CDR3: CASSQDRGPYGYTF
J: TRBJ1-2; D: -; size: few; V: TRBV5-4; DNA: TGTGCCAGCAGCTTGTCGGAGGTCCTCTATGGCTACACCTTC; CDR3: CASSLSEVLYGYTF
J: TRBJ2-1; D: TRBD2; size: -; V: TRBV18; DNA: TGTGCCAGCTCACCCTGGACTAGCGGGAGGGCCGACCATGAGCAGTTCTTC; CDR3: CASSPWTSGRADHEQFF
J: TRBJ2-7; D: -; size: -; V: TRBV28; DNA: TGTGCCAGCCGACCAGGGGGGAACGACTACGAGCAGTACTTC; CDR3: CASRPGGNDYEQYF
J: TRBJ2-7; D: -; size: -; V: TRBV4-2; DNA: TGTGCCAGCAGCCAAGAAGACACCTACGAGCAGTACTTC; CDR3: CASSQEDTYEQYF
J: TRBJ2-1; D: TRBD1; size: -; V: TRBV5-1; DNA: TGCGCCAGCAGCCTTGCGCCCGGGACAGGGGGCCACAATGAGCAGTTCTTC; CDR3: CASSLAPGTGGHNEQFF
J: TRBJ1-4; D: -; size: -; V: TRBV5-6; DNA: TGTGCCAGCAGCTTGGTACAGAATGAAAAACTGTTTTTT; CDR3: CASSLVQNEKLFF
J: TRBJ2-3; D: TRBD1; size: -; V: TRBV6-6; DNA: TGTGCCAGCAGCGACCGGGACAGGGGCCCAGATACGCAGTATTTT; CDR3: CASSDRDRGPDTQYF
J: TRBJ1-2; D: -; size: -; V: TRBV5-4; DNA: TGTGCCGGGGGGTCGCGGTCTAACTATGGCTACACCTTC; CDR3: CAGGSRSNYGYTF
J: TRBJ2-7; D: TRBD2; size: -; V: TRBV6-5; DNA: TGTGCCAGCACCTCCCGGATAGCGGGAGCCTACGAGCAGTACTTC; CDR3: CASTSRIAGAYEQYF
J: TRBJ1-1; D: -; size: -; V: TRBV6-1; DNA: TGTGCCAGCAGTGAAAGGAGGGCCGGGGTTGAAGCTTTCTTT; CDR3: CASSERRAGVEAFF
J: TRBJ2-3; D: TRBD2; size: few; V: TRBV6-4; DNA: TGTGCCAGCAGTGACGGAACGGGACTAGCGGGTTCAGATACGCAGTATTTT; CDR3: CASSDGTGLAGSDTQYF
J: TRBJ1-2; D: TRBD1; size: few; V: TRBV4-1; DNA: TGCGCCAGCAGCCAACCCGGGACAGCCCCTAACTATGGCTACACCTTC; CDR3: CASSQPGTAPNYGYTF
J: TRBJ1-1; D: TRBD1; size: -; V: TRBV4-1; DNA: TGCGCCAGCAGCCTAGCCCAGGGGGACACTGAAGCTTTCTTT; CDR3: CASSLAQGDTEAFF
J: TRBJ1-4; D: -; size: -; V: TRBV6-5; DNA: TGTGCCAGCAGTTACTCCAGACAAACAGGAAAACTGTTTTTT; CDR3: CASSYSRQTGKLFF
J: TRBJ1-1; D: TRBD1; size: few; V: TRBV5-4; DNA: TGTGCCAGCAGCGGTACAGGGGGCGCAAGGACTGAAGCTTTCTTT; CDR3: CASSGTGGARTEAFF
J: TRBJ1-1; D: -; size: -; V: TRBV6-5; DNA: TGTGCCAGCAGTGCGATAAGGAACACTGAAGCTTTCTTT; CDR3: CASSAIRNTEAFF
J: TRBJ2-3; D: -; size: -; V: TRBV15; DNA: TGTGCCACCTCAGACTTAGGCCTTCGCACAGATACGCAGTATTTT; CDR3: CATSDLGLRTDTQYF
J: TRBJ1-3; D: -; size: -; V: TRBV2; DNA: TGTGCCAGCAGCCGCGACTCTGGAAACACCATATATTTT; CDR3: CASSRDSGNTIYF
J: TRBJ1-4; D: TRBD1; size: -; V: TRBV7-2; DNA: TGTGCCAGCAGCCACACAGGGGCGGTTGGGAAAAAACTGTTTTTT; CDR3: CASSHTGAVGKKLFF
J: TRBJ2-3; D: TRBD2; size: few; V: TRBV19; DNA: TGTGCCAGTACGACTTCACTAGCGGGACTTTCTGATACGCAGTATTTT; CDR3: CASTTSLAGLSDTQYF
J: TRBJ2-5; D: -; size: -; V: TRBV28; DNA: TGTGCCAGCAGTTTAACAAAAGAGACCCAGTACTTC; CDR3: CASSLTKETQYF
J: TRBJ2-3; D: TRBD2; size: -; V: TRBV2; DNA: TGTGCCAGCAGTGAACGGACTAGTACGCAGTATTTT; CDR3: CASSERTSTQYF
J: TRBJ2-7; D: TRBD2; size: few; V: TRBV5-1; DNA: TGCGCCAGCAGCTTGTTCGGGACTAGCGGAGCGGGCGAGCAGTACTTC; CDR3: CASSLFGTSGAGEQYF
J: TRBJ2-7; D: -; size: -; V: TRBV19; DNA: TGTGCCAGTAGTGGGAATCGGATAGGACAATACGAGCAGTACTTC; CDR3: CASSGNRIGQYEQYF
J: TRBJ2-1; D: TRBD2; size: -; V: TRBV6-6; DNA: TGTGCCAGCAATAGCGGGAGGGCCGAGTTGTACAATGAGCAGTTCTTC; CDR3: CASNSGRAELYNEQFF
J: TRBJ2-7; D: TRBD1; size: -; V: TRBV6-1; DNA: TGTGCCAGCAGTGAGAGGGACAGTTCCTACGAGCAGTACTTC; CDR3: CASSERDSSYEQYF
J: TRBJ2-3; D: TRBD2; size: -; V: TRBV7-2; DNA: TGTGCCAGCACCCCCGGGGGGGCTTCGTCAGATCAGTATTTT; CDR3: CASTPGGASSDQYF
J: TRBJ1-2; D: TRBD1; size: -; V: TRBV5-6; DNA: TGTGCCAGCAGCTTGGTGTCTTCAGGGGGCCATGGCTACACCTTC; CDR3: CASSLVSSGGHGYTF
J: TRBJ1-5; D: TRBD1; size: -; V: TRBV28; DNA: TGTGCCAGCAGTCGACCGGGACAGGGGGCGAATCAGCCCCAGCATTTT; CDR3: CASSRPGQGANQPQHF
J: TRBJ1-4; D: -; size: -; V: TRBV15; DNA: TGTGCCACCAGCAGAGTAACGACTCCTACTAATGAAAAACTGTTTTTT; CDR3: CATSRVTTPTNEKLFF
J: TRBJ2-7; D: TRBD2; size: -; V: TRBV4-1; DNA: TGCGCCAGCAGCCATCTGACTAGCAGCTACGAGCAGTACTTC; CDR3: CASSHLTSSYEQYF
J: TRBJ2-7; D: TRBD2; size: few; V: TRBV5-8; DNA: TGTGCCAGCAGCTTGGGGACTAGCTCCTACGAGCAGTACTTC; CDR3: CASSLGTSSYEQYF
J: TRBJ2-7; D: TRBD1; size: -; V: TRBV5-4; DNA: TGTGCCAGCAGCTTGTATTGGACAGGTGGCGACGAGCAGTACTTC; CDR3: CASSLYWTGGDEQYF
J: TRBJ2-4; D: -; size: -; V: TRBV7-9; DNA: TGTGCCACCACAGGAGCCAAAAACATTCAGTACTTC; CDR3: CATTGAKNIQYF
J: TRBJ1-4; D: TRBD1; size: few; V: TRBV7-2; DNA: TGTGCCAGCAGCCTTGGACAGGGCAATGAAAAACTGTTTTTT; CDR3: CASSLGQGNEKLFF
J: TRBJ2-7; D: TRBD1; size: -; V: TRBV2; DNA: TGTGCCAGCGGCGGGGACAGGGTCGGCGAGCAGTACTTC; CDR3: CASGGDRVGEQYF
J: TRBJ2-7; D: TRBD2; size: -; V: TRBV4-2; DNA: TGTGCCAGCAGCCAAGTTGGGTCGCGGGAGGGAGGATACGAGCAGTACTTC; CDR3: CASSQVGSREGGYEQYF
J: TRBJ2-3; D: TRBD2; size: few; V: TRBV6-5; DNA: TGTGCTAGCGGGAGGGCAGATACGCAGTATTTT; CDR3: CASGRADTQYF
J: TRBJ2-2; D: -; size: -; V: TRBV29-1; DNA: TGCAGCGTTGAATCCAGGGCGTTCACCGGGGAGCTGTTTTTT; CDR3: CSVESRAFTGELFF
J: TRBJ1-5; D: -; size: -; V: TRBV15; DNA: TGTGCCACCAGCAGAGTAGCAAGGGGGAATCAGCCCCAGCATTTT; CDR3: CATSRVARGNQPQHF
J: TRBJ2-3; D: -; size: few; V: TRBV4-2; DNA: TGTGCCAGCAGCCAAGATAAGCGGCAGTATTTT; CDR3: CASSQDKRQYF
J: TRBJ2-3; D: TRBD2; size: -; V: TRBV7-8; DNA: TGTGCCAGCAGCTGGGAAGCGGGAGGCCGAGCGGATACGCAGTATTTT; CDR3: CASSWEAGGRADTQYF